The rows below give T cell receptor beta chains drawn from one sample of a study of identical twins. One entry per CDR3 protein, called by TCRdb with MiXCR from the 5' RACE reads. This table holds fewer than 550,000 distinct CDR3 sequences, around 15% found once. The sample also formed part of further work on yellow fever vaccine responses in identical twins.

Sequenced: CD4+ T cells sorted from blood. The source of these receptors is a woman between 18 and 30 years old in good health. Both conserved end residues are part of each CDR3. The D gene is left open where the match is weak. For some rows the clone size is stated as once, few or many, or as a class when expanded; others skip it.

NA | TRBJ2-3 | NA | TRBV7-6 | TGTGCCAGCAGCATGGGTTCTGGGGGCACAGATACGCAGTATTTT | CASSMGSGGTDTQYF
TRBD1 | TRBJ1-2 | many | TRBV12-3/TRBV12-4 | TGTGCCAGCAGTTTGGGACAGAGAGATGGCTACACCTTC | CASSLGQRDGYTF
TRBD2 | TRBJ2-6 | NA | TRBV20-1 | TGCAGTAGCAAGCGGGGGGGCCTGGGGGCCAACGTCCTGACTTTC | CSSKRGGLGANVLTF
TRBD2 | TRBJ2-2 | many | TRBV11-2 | TGTGCCAGCAGCCGAGCGGGGAGAACCGGGGAGCTGTTTTTT | CASSRAGRTGELFF
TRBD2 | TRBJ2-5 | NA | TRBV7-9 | TGTGCCAGCAGCTTAGCGAGCGGGACTAGCGGGAAAGAGACCCAGTACTTC | CASSLASGTSGKETQYF
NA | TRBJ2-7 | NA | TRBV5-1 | TGCGCCAGCAGCTTGGATGGCGTTACCTACGAGCAGTACTTC | CASSLDGVTYEQYF
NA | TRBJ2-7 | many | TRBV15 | TGTGCCACCAGCAGAGATGGTGAGGCGGGTACAACCTACGAGCAGTACTTC | CATSRDGEAGTTYEQYF
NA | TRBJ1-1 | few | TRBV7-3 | TGTGCCAGCAGCTTAAAGGCCGGGACGAACACTGAAGCTTTCTTT | CASSLKAGTNTEAFF
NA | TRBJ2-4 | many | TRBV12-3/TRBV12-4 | TGTGCCAGCAGAGACATCGGCATTCAGTACTTC | CASRDIGIQYF
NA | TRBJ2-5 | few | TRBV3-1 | TGTGCCAGCAGCACCCGAGAGAGGGGACAAGAGACCCAGTACTTC | CASSTRERGQETQYF
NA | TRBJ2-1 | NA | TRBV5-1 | TGCGCCAGCAGCTTGGGCCAGACAAATGAGCAGTTCTTC | CASSLGQTNEQFF
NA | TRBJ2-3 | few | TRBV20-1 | TGCAGTGCTAGAGATAATAGACAGGCCACAGATACGCAGTATTTT | CSARDNRQATDTQYF
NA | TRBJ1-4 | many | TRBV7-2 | TGTGCCAGCAGCTTAAGTACGGGGGAACTGGGTGAAAAACTGTTTTTT | CASSLSTGELGEKLFF
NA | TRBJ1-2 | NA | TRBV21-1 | TGTGCCAGCAGCAAAGGGGTGAGAGGAAACTATGGCTACACCTTC | CASSKGVRGNYGYTF
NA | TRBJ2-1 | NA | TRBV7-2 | TGTGCCAGCAGGGGGGACGCCAAAGGAGAGAATGAGCAGTTCTTC | CASRGDAKGENEQFF
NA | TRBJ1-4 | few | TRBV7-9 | TGTGCCAGCAGCCCAGACGGTGCAACTAATGAAAAACTGTTTTTT | CASSPDGATNEKLFF
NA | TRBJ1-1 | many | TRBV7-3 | TGTGCCAGCAGCTCGGACAGCCTTAACACTGAAGCTTTCTTT | CASSSDSLNTEAFF
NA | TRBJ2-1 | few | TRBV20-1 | TGCAGTGCTAGAGATTTTGGAAGAGTCGATGAGCAGTTCTTC | CSARDFGRVDEQFF
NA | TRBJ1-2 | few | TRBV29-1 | TGCAGCGTTGTTAGCGGGGAGCTATTCTATGGCTACACCTTC | CSVVSGELFYGYTF
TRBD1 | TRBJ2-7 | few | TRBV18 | TGTGCCAGCGCGGGGGGACAGGGGGCCACTACATACTCCTACGAGCAGTACTTC | CASAGGQGATTYSYEQYF
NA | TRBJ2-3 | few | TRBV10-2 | TGCGCCAGCAGTGAGCGGCCTAGCACAGATACGCAGTATTTT | CASSERPSTDTQYF
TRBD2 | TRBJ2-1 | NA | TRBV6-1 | TGTGCCAGCAGTCTTAGCGGGTACTACAATGAGCAGTTCTTC | CASSLSGYYNEQFF
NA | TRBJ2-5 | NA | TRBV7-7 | TGTGCTAGCAGCTCGGGCAGCTCAGTGGAGACCCAGTACTTC | CASSSGSSVETQYF
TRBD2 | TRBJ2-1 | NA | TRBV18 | TGTGCCAGCTCAAAAAGGGGAACTAGCGGGAAAAACAATGAGCAGTTCTTC | CASSKRGTSGKNNEQFF
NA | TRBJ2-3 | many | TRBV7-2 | TGTGCCAGCAGCTTAGAGAACACGGGAGTAACGCAGTATTTT | CASSLENTGVTQYF
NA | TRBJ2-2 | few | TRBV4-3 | TGCGCCAGCAGCCAAGCGGGAGTACGTGGGACCGGGGAGCTGTTTTTT | CASSQAGVRGTGELFF
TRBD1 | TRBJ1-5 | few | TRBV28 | TGTGCCAGCAGTAGGGGGCAGGGAGTTCAGCCCCAGCATTTT | CASSRGQGVQPQHF
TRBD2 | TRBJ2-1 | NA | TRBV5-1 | TGCGCCAGCAGCTACGGGACTAGCGGGGGGACGCAGTTCTTC | CASSYGTSGGTQFF
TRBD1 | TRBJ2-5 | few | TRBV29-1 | TGCAGCGTCGTAACTGCACAGGGGTCACAAGAGACCCAGTACTTC | CSVVTAQGSQETQYF